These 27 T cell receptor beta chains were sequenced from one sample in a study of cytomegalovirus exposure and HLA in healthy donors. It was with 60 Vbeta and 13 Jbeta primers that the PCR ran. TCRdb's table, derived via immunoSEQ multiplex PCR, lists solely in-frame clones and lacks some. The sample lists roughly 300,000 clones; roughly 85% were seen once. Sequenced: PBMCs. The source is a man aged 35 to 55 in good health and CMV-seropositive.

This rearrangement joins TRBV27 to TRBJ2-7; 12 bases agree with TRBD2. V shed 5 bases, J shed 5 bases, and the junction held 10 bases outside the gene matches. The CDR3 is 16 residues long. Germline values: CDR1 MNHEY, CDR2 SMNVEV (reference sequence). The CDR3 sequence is CASSQGGTSGYNEQYF. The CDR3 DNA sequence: TGTGCCAGCAGTCAGGGTGGGACTAGCGGGTACAACGAGCAGTACTTC.

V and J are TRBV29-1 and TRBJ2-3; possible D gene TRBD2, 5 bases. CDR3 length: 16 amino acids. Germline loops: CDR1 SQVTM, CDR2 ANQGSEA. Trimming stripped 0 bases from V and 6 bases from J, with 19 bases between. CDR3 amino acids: CSVEEGRLGFLDTQYF. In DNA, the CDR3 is TGCAGCGTTGAAGAAGGGAGACTTGGGTTTCTCGATACGCAGTATTTT.

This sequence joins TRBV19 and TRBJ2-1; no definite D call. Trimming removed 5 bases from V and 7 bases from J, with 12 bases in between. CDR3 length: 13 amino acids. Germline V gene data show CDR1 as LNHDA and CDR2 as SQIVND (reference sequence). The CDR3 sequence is CASSLLSRNEQFF. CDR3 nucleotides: TGTGCCAGTAGTCTCCTCTCTAGGAATGAGCAGTTCTTC.

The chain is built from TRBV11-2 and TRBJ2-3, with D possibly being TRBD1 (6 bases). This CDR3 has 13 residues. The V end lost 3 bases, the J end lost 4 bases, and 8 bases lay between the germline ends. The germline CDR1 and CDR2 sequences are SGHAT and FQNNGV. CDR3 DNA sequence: TGTGCCAGCAGCTTGGACAGTCCAGATACGCAGTATTTT. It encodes CASSLDSPDTQYF. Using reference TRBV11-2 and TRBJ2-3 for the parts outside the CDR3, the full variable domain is EAGVAQSPRYKIIEKRQSVAFWCNPISGHATLYWYQQILGQGPKLLIQFQNNGVVDDSQLPKDRFSAERLKGVDSTLKIQPAKLEDSAVYLCASSLDSPDTQYFGPGTRLTVL.

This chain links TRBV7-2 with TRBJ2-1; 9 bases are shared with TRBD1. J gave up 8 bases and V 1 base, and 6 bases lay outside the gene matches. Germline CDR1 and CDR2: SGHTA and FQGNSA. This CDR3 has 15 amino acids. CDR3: CASSLDRDRVHEQFF. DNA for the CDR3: TGTGCCAGCAGCTTAGACCGGGACAGGGTCCATGAGCAGTTCTTC.

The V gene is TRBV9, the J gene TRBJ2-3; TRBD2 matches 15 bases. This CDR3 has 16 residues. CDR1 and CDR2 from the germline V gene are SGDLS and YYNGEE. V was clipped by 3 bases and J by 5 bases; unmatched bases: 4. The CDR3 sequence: CASSAGTSGRIDTQYF. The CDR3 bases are TGTGCCAGCAGCGCCGGGACTAGCGGGAGGATAGATACGCAGTATTTT. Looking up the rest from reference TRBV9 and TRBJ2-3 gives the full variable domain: DSGVTQTPKHLITATGQRVTLRCSPRSGDLSVYWYQQSLDQGLQFLIQYYNGEERAKGNILERFSAQQFPDLHSELNLSSLELGDSALYFCASSAGTSGRIDTQYFGPGTRLTVL.

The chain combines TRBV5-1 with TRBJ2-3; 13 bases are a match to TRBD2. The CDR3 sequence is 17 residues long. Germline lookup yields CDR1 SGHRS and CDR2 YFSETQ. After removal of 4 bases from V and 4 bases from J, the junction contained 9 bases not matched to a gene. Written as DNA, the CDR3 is TGCGCCAGCAGCCTGGGACTAGCGGGATTGGGGGCAGATACGCAGTATTTT. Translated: CASSLGLAGLGADTQYF.

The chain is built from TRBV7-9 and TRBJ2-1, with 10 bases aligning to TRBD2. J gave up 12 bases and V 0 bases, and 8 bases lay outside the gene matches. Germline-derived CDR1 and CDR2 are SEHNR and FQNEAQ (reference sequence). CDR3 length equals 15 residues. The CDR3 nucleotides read TGTGCCAGCAGCTTAGCCTCTAGCGGGAGTCCTCGGCAGTTCTTC. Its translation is CASSLASSGSPRQFF.

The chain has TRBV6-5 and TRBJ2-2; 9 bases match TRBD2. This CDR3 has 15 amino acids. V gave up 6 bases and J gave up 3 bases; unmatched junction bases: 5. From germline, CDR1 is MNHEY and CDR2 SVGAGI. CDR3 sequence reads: CASSNSGSHTGELFF. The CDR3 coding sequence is TGTGCCAGCAGCAATAGCGGGAGTCACACCGGGGAGCTGTTTTTT.

CDR3 sequence reads: CASSPGDSSQFF. The CDR3 bases are TGTGCCAGCTCACCGGGTGACTCCTCTCAGTTCTTC. The V call is TRBV18, the J call TRBJ2-1; no clear D gene. V was clipped by 3 bases and J by 13 bases, with 13 bases between them. The germline gives CDR1 KGHSH, CDR2 LQKENI. The length of the CDR3 is 12 residues.

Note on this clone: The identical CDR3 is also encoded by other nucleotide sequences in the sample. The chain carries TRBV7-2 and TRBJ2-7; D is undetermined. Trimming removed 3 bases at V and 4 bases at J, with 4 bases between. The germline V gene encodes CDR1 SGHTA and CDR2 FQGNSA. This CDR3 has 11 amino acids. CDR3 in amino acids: CASSLSYEQYF. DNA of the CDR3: TGTGCCAGCAGCTTGAGTTACGAGCAGTACTTC.

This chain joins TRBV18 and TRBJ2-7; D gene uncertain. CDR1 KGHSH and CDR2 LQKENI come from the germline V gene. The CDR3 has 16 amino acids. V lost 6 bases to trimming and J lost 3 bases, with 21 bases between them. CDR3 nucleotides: TGTGCCAGCTCCTCAGAGGTAACGGCAGCTTTCTACGAGCAGTACTTC. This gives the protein CASSSEVTAAFYEQYF.

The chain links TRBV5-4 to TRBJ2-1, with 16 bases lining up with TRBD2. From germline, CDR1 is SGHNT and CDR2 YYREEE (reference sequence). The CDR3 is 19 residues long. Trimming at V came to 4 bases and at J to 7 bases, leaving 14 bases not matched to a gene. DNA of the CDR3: TGTGCCAGCAGCGCGGGACTAGCGGGAGGGGGATGGGTCGAAAATGAGCAGTTCTTC. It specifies CASSAGLAGGGWVENEQFF.

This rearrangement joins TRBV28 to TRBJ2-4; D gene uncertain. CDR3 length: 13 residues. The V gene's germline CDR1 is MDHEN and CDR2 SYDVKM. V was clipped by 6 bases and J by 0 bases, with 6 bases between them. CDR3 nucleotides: TGTGCCAGCAGCCCCGTAGCCAAAAACATTCAGTACTTC. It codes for CASSPVAKNIQYF.

This chain's CDR3 is CASSRGQTYEQYF. Written as DNA, the CDR3 is TGTGCCAGCAGCCGCGGACAAACCTACGAGCAGTACTTC. The chain has TRBV7-2 and TRBJ2-7, with D perhaps TRBD1 (5 bases). The V gene lost 5 bases and the J gene lost 2 bases, with 10 bases spanning the gap. CDR3 length: 13 amino acids. Germline CDR1 and CDR2: SGHTA and FQGNSA.

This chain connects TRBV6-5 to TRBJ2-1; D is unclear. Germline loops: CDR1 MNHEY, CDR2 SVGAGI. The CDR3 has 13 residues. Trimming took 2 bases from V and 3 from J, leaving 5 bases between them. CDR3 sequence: CASSYGGYNEQFF. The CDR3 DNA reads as TGTGCCAGCAGTTACGGCGGCTACAATGAGCAGTTCTTC.

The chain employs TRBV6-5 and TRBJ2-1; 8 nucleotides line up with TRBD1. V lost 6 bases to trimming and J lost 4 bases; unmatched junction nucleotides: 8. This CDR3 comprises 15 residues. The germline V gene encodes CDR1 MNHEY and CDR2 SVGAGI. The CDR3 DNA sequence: TGTGCCAGCAGGGTCGACAGGGGCGGGTACAATGAGCAGTTCTTC. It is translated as CASRVDRGGYNEQFF.

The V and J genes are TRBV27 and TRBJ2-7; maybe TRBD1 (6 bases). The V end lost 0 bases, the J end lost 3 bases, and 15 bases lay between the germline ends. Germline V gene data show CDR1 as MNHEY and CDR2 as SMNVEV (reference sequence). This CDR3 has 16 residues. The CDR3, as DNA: TGTGCCAGCAGTTTATCGGGTACGGACAGTTTCTACGAGCAGTACTTC. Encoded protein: CASSLSGTDSFYEQYF.

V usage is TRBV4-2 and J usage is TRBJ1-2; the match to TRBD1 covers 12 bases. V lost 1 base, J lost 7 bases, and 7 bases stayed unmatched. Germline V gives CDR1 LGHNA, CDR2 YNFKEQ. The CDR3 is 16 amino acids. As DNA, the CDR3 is TGTGCCAGCAGCCAAGGAGGGACAGGGGGCGAGTTTGGCTACACCTTC. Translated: CASSQGGTGGEFGYTF.

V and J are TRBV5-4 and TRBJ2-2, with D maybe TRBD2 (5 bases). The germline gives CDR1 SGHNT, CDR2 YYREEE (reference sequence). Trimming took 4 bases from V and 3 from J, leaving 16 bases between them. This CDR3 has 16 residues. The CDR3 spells CASSPASGLHTGELFF. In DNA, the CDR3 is TGTGCCAGCAGCCCGGCCAGTGGACTCCACACCGGGGAGCTGTTTTTT.

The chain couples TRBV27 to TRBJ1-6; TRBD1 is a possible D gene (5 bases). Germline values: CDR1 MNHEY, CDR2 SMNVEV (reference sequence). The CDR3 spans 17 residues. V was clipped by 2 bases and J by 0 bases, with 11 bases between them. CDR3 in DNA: TGTGCCAGCAGTTTAAGACAGAGCAGCTCCTATAATTCACCCCTCCACTTT. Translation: CASSLRQSSSYNSPLHF.

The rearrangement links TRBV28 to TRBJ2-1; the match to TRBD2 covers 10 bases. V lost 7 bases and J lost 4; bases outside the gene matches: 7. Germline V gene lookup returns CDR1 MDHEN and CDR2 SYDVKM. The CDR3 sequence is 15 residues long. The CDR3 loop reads CASTTRTSGYNEQFF. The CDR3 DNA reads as TGTGCCAGCACCACCCGGACTAGCGGATACAATGAGCAGTTCTTC. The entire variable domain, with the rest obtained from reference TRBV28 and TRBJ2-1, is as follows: DVKVTQSSRYLVKRTGEKVFLECVQDMDHENMFWYRQDPGLGLRLIYFSYDVKMKEKGDIPEGYSVSREKKERFSLILESASTNQTSMYLCASTTRTSGYNEQFFGPGTRLTVL.

DNA for the CDR3: TGTGCCAGCAATCCGCCATATAGCGAGCAGTACTTC. It encodes CASNPPYSEQYF. This chain links TRBV28 with TRBJ2-5; D gene ambiguous. The end of the DNA is better explained by TRBJ2-7, so the J call may be wrong. Germline loops: CDR1 MDHEN, CDR2 SYDVKM. The CDR3 is made up of 12 amino acids.

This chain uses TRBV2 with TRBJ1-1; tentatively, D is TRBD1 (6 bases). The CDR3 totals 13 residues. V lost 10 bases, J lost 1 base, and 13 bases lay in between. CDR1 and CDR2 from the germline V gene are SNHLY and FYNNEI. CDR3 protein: CATRGGENTEAFF. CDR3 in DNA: TGTGCCACCCGAGGGGGGGAGAACACTGAAGCTTTCTTT.

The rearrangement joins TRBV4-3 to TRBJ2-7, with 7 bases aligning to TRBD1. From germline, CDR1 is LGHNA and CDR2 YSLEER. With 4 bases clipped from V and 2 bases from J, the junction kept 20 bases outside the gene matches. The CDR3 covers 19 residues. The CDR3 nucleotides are TGCGCCAGCAGCCCCTCGACAATCGGACAGGATCCGTGGGCCTACGAGCAGTACTTC. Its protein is CASSPSTIGQDPWAYEQYF.

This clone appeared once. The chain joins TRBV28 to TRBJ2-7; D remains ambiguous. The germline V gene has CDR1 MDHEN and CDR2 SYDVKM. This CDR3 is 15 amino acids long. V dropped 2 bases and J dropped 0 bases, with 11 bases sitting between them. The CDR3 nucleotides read TGTGCCAGCAGTTTAGGGCTACCCAGCTCCTACGAGCAGTACTTC. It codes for CASSLGLPSSYEQYF.

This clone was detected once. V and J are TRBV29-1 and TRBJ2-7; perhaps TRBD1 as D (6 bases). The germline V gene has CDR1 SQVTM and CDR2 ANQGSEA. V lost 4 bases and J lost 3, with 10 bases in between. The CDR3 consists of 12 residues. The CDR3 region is CSVATGSYEQYF. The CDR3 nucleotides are TGCAGCGTTGCCACAGGGAGCTACGAGCAGTACTTC.